Listed below are T cell receptor beta chains from one sample, sequenced in a study of early T cells in non-severe SARS-CoV-2 infection. TCRdb analysed the 5' RACE reads with MiXCR anew, one entry per CDR3 protein. The table shows tens of thousands of distinct CDR3 sequences, with around 13% occurring only once. The sample was whole blood. Receptors originate from an adult who was a healthcare worker with PCR-confirmed SARS-CoV-2 infection or an uninfected control (not recorded which). The CDR3 runs from the conserved cysteine through the conserved F or W. A D gene is named only where the DNA matches it firmly. The listing skips clone size in some rows; elsewhere it reads once, few, many or a size class.

d_gene: -
v_gene: TRBV11-2
abundance: few
j_gene: TRBJ1-1
CDR3nt: TGTGCCAGCAGCTTAGTCTTGGACCCGGGAACTGAAGCTTTCTTT
CDR3aa: CASSLVLDPGTEAFF

d_gene: TRBD2
v_gene: TRBV14
abundance: -
j_gene: TRBJ2-7
CDR3nt: TGTGCCAGCAGCCGTGGCGGGGGGTCCTACGAGCAGTACTTC
CDR3aa: CASSRGGGSYEQYF

d_gene: -
v_gene: TRBV5-1
abundance: -
j_gene: TRBJ2-2
CDR3nt: TGCGCCAGCAGCACCCAGTACACCGGGGAGCTGTTTTTT
CDR3aa: CASSTQYTGELFF

d_gene: TRBD1
v_gene: TRBV7-3
abundance: few
j_gene: TRBJ1-1
CDR3nt: TGTGCCAGCAGTATAACAGGGGGCCTCACTGAAGCTTTCTTT
CDR3aa: CASSITGGLTEAFF

d_gene: -
v_gene: TRBV6-2/TRBV6-3
abundance: few
j_gene: TRBJ2-2
CDR3nt: TGTGCCAGTACCAGGGGCATTGACACCGGGGAGCTGTTTTTT
CDR3aa: CASTRGIDTGELFF

d_gene: -
v_gene: TRBV6-5
abundance: -
j_gene: TRBJ1-5
CDR3nt: TGTGCCAGCAGTCCCCAACAAGGTTATAGCAATCAGCCCCAGCATTTT
CDR3aa: CASSPQQGYSNQPQHF

d_gene: TRBD1
v_gene: TRBV4-3
abundance: few
j_gene: TRBJ1-1
CDR3nt: TGCGCCAGCAGCCCATCAAACAGGGGGCAGGGAGCTTTCTTT
CDR3aa: CASSPSNRGQGAFF

d_gene: TRBD1
v_gene: TRBV12-3/TRBV12-4
abundance: many
j_gene: TRBJ2-2
CDR3nt: TGTGCCAGCACCAACAGGGGCGTCGGCACCGGGGAGCTGTTTTTT
CDR3aa: CASTNRGVGTGELFF

d_gene: TRBD1
v_gene: TRBV13
abundance: -
j_gene: TRBJ2-7
CDR3nt: TGTGCCAGCAGCCCCGAGGGACAGGGGGAACCCTACGAGCAGTACTTC
CDR3aa: CASSPEGQGEPYEQYF

d_gene: -
v_gene: TRBV5-1
abundance: few
j_gene: TRBJ2-4
CDR3nt: TGCGCCAGCAGCTTAGGGCAGGCAGAAGGCATTCAGTACTTC
CDR3aa: CASSLGQAEGIQYF

d_gene: TRBD2
v_gene: TRBV12-3/TRBV12-4
abundance: few
j_gene: TRBJ2-1
CDR3nt: TGTGCCAGCAGTTTAGCTAGCGGGGGCATCTACAATGAGCAGTTCTTC
CDR3aa: CASSLASGGIYNEQFF

d_gene: TRBD1
v_gene: TRBV7-9
abundance: -
j_gene: TRBJ2-2
CDR3nt: TGTGCCAGCAGCTTAGACATTTTCGCGGGACAGGGGTCTCCCGGGGAGCTGTTTTTT
CDR3aa: CASSLDIFAGQGSPGELFF

d_gene: -
v_gene: TRBV7-9
abundance: -
j_gene: TRBJ2-5
CDR3nt: TGTGCCAGCAGCTTACCGGGACCCCAAGAGACCCAGTACTTC
CDR3aa: CASSLPGPQETQYF

d_gene: -
v_gene: TRBV20-1
abundance: -
j_gene: TRBJ1-6
CDR3nt: TGCAGTGCTAGAGATCAAACCCCTAATTCACCCCTCCACTTT
CDR3aa: CSARDQTPNSPLHF

d_gene: -
v_gene: TRBV5-1
abundance: -
j_gene: TRBJ1-5
CDR3nt: TGCGCCAGCAGCTTGGCCGGGTCAGGGGAGCCCCAGCATTTT
CDR3aa: CASSLAGSGEPQHF

d_gene: -
v_gene: TRBV6-1
abundance: few
j_gene: TRBJ1-5
CDR3nt: TGTGCCAGCAGTGTGGAAACTCAGCCCCAGCATTTT
CDR3aa: CASSVETQPQHF

d_gene: -
v_gene: TRBV28
abundance: -
j_gene: TRBJ1-5
CDR3nt: TGTGCCAGCAGTGGTACACGGGACCCAGCCTATCAGCCCCAGCATTTT
CDR3aa: CASSGTRDPAYQPQHF

d_gene: -
v_gene: TRBV24-1
abundance: -
j_gene: TRBJ1-5
CDR3nt: TGTGCCACCAGCGAAGATTATAGCAATCAGCCCCAGCATTTT
CDR3aa: CATSEDYSNQPQHF

d_gene: -
v_gene: TRBV7-2
abundance: -
j_gene: TRBJ2-5
CDR3nt: TGTGCCAGCAGCCCCCAGGTTGAGACCCAGTACTTC
CDR3aa: CASSPQVETQYF

d_gene: -
v_gene: TRBV20-1
abundance: many
j_gene: TRBJ2-7
CDR3nt: TGCAGTGCTAGAGAATACCCCGGAGGAGGGCCTTACGAGCAGTACTTC
CDR3aa: CSAREYPGGGPYEQYF

d_gene: TRBD2
v_gene: TRBV20-1
abundance: -
j_gene: TRBJ2-3
CDR3nt: TGCAGTGCCGGGGGGGGACTTTCAGCTAGCACAGATACGCAGTATTTT
CDR3aa: CSAGGGLSASTDTQYF

d_gene: -
v_gene: TRBV29-1
abundance: few
j_gene: TRBJ1-4
CDR3nt: TGCAGCGTTGAAGATGGGGGGCGAAGTGAAAAACTGTTTTTT
CDR3aa: CSVEDGGRSEKLFF

d_gene: TRBD1
v_gene: TRBV29-1
abundance: few
j_gene: TRBJ2-7
CDR3nt: TGCAGCGTACTAGGGGGCCCCCGCCACGAGCAGTACTTC
CDR3aa: CSVLGGPRHEQYF

d_gene: -
v_gene: TRBV20-1
abundance: few
j_gene: TRBJ2-7
CDR3nt: TGCAGTGCTAGAGTTGTAGGGATGTTGGCCTACGAGCAGTACTTC
CDR3aa: CSARVVGMLAYEQYF

d_gene: -
v_gene: TRBV18
abundance: -
j_gene: TRBJ1-5
CDR3nt: TGTGCCAGCTCACCACCGATCCCGTCTAATCAGCCCCAGCATTTT
CDR3aa: CASSPPIPSNQPQHF

d_gene: -
v_gene: TRBV12-3/TRBV12-4
abundance: -
j_gene: TRBJ1-2
CDR3nt: TGTGCCAGCAGTATCCGGGCCAGCTACGGCTACACCTTC
CDR3aa: CASSIRASYGYTF

d_gene: -
v_gene: TRBV4-2
abundance: many
j_gene: TRBJ1-1
CDR3nt: TGTGCCAGCAGCCCCGACGGATACACTGAAGCTTTCTTT
CDR3aa: CASSPDGYTEAFF

d_gene: -
v_gene: TRBV18
abundance: few
j_gene: TRBJ2-7
CDR3nt: TGTGCCAGCTCACCAATGGACCAGGGAGAGCAGTACTTC
CDR3aa: CASSPMDQGEQYF

d_gene: -
v_gene: TRBV7-6
abundance: few
j_gene: TRBJ1-6
CDR3nt: TGTGCCAGCAGCTTAGCTGGGGGCGACAGGTCGAGCTATAATTCACCCCTCCACTTT
CDR3aa: CASSLAGGDRSSYNSPLHF

d_gene: -
v_gene: TRBV30
abundance: -
j_gene: TRBJ2-2
CDR3nt: TGTGCCTGGAGGCTAGTAGTAGCCGGGGAGCTGTTTTTT
CDR3aa: CAWRLVVAGELFF

d_gene: -
v_gene: TRBV2
abundance: medium-sized
j_gene: TRBJ1-1
CDR3nt: TGTGCCAGCAGTAGGGGCACTGAAGCTTTCTTT
CDR3aa: CASSRGTEAFF

d_gene: -
v_gene: TRBV3-1
abundance: -
j_gene: TRBJ1-3
CDR3nt: TGTGCCAGCAGCCACCGGACCATCCTCGGAAACACCATATATTTT
CDR3aa: CASSHRTILGNTIYF

d_gene: TRBD1
v_gene: TRBV4-3
abundance: few
j_gene: TRBJ2-2
CDR3nt: TGCGCCAGCAGCCAACGGACAGGGGCCGGGGAGCTGTTTTTT
CDR3aa: CASSQRTGAGELFF